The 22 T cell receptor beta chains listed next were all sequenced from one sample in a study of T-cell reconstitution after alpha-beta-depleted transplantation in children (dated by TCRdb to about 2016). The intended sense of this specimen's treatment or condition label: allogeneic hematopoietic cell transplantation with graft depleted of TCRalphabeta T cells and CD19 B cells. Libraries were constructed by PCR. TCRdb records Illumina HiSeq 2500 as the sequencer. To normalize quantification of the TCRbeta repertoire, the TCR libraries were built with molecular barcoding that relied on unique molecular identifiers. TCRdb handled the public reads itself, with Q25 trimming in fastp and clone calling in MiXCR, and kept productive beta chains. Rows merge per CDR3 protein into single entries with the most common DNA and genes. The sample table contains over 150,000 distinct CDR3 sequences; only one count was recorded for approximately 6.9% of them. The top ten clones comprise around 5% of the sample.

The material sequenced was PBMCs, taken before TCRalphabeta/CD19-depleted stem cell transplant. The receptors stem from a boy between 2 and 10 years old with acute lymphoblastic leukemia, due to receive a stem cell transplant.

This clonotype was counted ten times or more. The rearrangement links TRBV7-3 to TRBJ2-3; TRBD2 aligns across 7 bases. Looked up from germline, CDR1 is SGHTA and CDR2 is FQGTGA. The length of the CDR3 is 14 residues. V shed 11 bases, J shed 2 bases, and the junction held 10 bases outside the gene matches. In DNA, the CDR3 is TGTGCCTCGTCACGAGCGGGGAACACAGATACGCAGTATTTT. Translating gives CASSRAGNTDTQYF.

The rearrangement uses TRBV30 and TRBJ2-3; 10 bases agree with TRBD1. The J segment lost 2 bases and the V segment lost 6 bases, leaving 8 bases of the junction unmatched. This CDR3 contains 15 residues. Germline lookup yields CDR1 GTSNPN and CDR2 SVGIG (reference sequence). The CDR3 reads CACNRDRGPTDTQYF. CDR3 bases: TGTGCCTGTAACCGGGACAGGGGACCCACAGATACGCAGTATTTT.

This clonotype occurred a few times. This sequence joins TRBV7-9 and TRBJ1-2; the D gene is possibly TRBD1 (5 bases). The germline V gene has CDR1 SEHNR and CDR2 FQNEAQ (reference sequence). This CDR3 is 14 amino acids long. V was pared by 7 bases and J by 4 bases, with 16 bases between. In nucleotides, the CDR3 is TGTGCCAGCACGATTAGCAGGGCTGGCTATGGCTACACCTTC. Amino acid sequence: CASTISRAGYGYTF.

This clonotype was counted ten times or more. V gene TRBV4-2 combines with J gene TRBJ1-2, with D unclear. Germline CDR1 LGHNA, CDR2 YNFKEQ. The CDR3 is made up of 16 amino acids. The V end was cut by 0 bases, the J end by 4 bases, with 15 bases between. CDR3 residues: CASSQETILGGYGYTF. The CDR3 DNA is TGTGCCAGCAGCCAAGAGACCATCCTTGGCGGCTATGGCTACACCTTC.

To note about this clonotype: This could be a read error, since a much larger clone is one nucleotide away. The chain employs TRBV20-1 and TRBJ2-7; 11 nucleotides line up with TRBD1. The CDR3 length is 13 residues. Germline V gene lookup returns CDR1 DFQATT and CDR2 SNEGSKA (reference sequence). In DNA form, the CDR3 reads TGCTGTGCGGAGGACAGGGGGCGATACGAGCAGTACTTC. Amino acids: CCAEDRGRYEQYF.

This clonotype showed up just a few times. Here the CDR3 reads CASSPWSGQETQYF. The CDR3 DNA reads TGTGCCAGCAGCCCCTGGTCGGGCCAAGAGACCCAGTACTTC. This chain joins TRBV9 and TRBJ2-5; D ambiguous. CDR1 and CDR2 (germline): SGDLS, YYNGEE. Between the trimmed V and J ends, which lost 4 bases and 1 base, there was a span of 11 bases. The CDR3 totals 14 residues.

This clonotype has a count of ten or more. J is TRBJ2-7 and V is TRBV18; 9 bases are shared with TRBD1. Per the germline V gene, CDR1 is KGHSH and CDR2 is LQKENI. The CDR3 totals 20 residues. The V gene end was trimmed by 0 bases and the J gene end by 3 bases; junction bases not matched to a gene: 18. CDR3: CASSPPFKSLPGTGHYEQYF. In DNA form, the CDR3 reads TGTGCCAGCTCACCACCGTTTAAGTCGCTTCCCGGGACAGGGCACTACGAGCAGTACTTC.

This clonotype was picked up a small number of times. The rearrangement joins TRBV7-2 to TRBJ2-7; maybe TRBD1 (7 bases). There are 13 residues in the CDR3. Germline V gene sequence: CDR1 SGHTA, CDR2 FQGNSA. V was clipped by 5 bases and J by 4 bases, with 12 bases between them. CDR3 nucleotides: TGTGCCAGCAGCCGCGGGACAGAGTACGAGCAGTACTTC. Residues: CASSRGTEYEQYF.

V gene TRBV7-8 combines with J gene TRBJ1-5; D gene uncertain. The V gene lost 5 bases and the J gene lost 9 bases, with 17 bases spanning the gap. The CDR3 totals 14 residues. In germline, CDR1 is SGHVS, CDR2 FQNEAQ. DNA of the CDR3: TGTGCCAGCAGCGTAGGTTCGACAAGCGGGCCCCAGCATTTT. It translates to CASSVGSTSGPQHF.

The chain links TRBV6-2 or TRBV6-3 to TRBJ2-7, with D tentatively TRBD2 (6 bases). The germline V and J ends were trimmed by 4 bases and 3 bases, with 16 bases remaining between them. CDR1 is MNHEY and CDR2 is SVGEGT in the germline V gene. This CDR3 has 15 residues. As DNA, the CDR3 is TGTGCCAGCAGTTCCGACGGGGACTGGAGCTACGAGCAGTACTTC. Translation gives CASSSDGDWSYEQYF.

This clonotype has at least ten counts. The CDR3 spells CASSVEEGAQNIQYF. As DNA, the CDR3 is TGTGCCAGCAGCGTAGAGGAGGGGGCTCAAAACATTCAGTACTTC. V gene TRBV9 combines with J gene TRBJ2-4; weak D call: TRBD1 (7 bases). Germline V gene lookup returns CDR1 SGDLS and CDR2 YYNGEE. V shed 0 bases and J shed 5 bases, with 12 bases lying between them. This CDR3 has 15 amino acids.

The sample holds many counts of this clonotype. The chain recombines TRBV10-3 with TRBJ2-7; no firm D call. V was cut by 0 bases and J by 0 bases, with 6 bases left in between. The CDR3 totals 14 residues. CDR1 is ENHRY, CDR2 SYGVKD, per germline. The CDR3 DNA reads TGTGCCATCAGTGAGTCGAGCATCTCCTACGAGCAGTACTTC. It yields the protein CAISESSISYEQYF.

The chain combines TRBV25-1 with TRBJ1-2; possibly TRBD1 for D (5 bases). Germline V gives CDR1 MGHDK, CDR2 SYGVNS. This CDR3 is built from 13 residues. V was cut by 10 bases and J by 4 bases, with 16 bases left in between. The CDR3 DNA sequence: TGTGCCACCTACAGCGGGGGAGTCTATGGCTACACCTTC. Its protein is CATYSGGVYGYTF.

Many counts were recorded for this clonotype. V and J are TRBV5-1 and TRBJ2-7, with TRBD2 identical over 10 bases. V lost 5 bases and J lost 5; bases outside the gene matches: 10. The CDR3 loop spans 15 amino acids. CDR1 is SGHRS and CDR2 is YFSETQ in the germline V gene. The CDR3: CASRPLGLAGDEQYF. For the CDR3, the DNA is TGCGCCAGCAGGCCGCTCGGCCTAGCGGGGGACGAGCAGTACTTC.

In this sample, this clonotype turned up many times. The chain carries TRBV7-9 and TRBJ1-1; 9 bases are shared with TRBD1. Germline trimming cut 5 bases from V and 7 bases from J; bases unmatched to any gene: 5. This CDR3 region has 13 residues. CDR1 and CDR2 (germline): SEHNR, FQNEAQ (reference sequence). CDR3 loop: CASSVTGGREAFF. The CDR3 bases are TGTGCCAGCAGCGTAACAGGGGGCCGTGAAGCTTTCTTT.

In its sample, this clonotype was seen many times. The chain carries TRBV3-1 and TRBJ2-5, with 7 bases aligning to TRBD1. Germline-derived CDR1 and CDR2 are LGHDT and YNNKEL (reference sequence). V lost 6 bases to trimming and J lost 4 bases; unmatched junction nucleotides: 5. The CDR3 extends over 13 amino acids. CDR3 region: CASSYGTAETQYF. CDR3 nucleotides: TGTGCCAGCAGTTACGGGACAGCAGAGACCCAGTACTTC.

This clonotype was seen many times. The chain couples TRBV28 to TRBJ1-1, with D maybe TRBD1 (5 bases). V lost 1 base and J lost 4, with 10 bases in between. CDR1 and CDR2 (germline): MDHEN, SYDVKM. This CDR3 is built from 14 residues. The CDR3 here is CASSLFRVPTEAFF. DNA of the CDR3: TGTGCCAGCAGTTTATTCAGGGTACCCACTGAAGCTTTCTTT.

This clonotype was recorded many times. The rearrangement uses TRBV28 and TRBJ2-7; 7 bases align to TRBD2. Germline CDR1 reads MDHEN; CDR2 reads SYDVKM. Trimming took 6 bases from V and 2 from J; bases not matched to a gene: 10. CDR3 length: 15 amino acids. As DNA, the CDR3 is TGTGCCAGCAGCGGCGGGACTATGATTACCTACGAGCAGTACTTC. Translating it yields CASSGGTMITYEQYF.

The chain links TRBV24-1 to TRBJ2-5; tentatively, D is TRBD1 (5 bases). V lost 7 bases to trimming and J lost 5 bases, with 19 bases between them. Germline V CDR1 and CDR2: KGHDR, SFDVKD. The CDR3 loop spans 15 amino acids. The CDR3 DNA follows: TGTGCCACCAGCGATAATTCTCAGGGTGGGGAGACCCAGTACTTC. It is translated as CATSDNSQGGETQYF.

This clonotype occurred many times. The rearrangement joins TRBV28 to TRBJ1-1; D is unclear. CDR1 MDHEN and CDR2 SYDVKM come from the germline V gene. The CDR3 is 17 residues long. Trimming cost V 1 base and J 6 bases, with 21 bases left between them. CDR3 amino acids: CASSLYPFSLWVPEAFF. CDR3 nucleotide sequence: TGTGCCAGCAGTTTATATCCCTTCTCCTTGTGGGTCCCTGAAGCTTTCTTT.

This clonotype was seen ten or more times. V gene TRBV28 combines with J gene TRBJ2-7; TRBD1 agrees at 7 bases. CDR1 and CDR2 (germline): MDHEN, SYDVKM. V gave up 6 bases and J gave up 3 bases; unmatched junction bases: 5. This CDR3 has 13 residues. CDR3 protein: CASRSTGSYEQYF. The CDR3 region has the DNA TGTGCCAGCAGGTCGACAGGGAGCTACGAGCAGTACTTC. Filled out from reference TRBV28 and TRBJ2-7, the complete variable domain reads DVKVTQSSRYLVKRTGEKVFLECVQDMDHENMFWYRQDPGLGLRLIYFSYDVKMKEKGDIPEGYSVSREKKERFSLILESASTNQTSMYLCASRSTGSYEQYFGPGTRLTVT.

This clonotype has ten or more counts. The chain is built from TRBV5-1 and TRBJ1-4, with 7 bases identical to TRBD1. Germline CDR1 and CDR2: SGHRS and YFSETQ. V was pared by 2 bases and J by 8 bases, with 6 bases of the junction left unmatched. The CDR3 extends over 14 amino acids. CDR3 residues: CASSFQGGQEKLFF. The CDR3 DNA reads TGCGCCAGCAGCTTTCAAGGGGGCCAAGAAAAACTGTTTTTT.